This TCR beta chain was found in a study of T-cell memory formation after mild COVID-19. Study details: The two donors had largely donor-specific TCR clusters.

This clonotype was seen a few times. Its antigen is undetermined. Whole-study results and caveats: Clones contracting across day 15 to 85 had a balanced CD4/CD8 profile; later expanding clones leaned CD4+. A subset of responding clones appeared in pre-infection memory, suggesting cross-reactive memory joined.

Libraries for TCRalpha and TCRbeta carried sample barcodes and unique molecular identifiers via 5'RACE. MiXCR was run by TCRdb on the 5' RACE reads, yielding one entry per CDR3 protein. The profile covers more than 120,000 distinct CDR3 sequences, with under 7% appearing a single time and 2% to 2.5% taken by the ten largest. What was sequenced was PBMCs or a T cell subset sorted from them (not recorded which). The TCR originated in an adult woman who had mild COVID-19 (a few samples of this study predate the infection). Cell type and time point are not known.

The CDR3 sequence: CASSPTFLRALATQETQYF. In DNA form, the CDR3 reads TGTGCCAGCAGCCCCACATTTCTCAGGGCATTGGCCACTCAAGAGACCCAGTACTTC. V usage is TRBV5-4 and J usage is TRBJ2-5; the D gene is possibly TRBD1 (5 bases). In germline, CDR1 is SGHNT, CDR2 YYREEE (reference sequence). V gave up 4 bases and J gave up 2 bases, with 27 bases separating them. The CDR3 runs 19 residues.